One sample yielded the 18 T cell receptor beta chains listed below, sequenced in a study of blood T cell repertoires in COVID-19. Sequencing was performed with immunoSEQ multiplex PCR; in TCRdb, only in-frame clones are kept and a portion is missing. The table has over 300,000 clones, more than 70% seen once. The specimen was peripheral blood. Receptor source: a woman between 45 and 60 years old with acute or convalescent COVID-19.

The chain combines TRBV7-9 with TRBJ2-5, with 8 bases fitting TRBD1. V trimming: 5 bases; J trimming: 5 bases; junction bases outside the gene matches: 4. The CDR3 spans 13 residues. Germline values: CDR1 SEHNR, CDR2 FQNEAQ (reference sequence). The CDR3 reads CASSHRGKETQYF. CDR3 nucleotide sequence: TGTGCCAGCAGCCACAGGGGGAAGGAGACCCAGTACTTC.

CDR3 amino acids: CASRPNRGSNNSPLHF. For the CDR3, the DNA is TGTGCCAGCAGACCCAACAGGGGGTCCAATAATTCACCCCTCCACTTT. V and J are TRBV27 and TRBJ1-6; the match to TRBD1 covers 8 bases. This CDR3 is built from 16 residues. CDR1 and CDR2 (germline): MNHEY, SMNVEV (reference sequence). V dropped 6 bases and J dropped 5; count of bases not matched to a gene: 9.

The rearrangement uses TRBV2 and TRBJ2-2, with D maybe TRBD1 (5 bases). The CDR3 totals 15 residues. Germline V lookup: CDR1 SNHLY, CDR2 FYNNEI. The V and J ends lost 3 bases and 1 base respectively, with 9 bases between them. CDR3 sequence: CASSELGQNTGELFF. CDR3 coding DNA: TGTGCCAGCAGTGAGTTAGGACAGAACACCGGGGAGCTGTTTTTT.

V and J are TRBV5-1 and TRBJ1-6, with 7 nucleotides matching TRBD1. Per the germline V gene, CDR1 is SGHRS and CDR2 is YFSETQ. V trimming: 0 bases; J trimming: 8 bases; junction bases outside the gene matches: 5. The CDR3 has 15 amino acids. The CDR3: CASSLEGAGDSPLHF. CDR3 coding DNA: TGCGCCAGCAGCTTGGAGGGGGCAGGTGATTCACCCCTCCACTTT. The variable domain in full, completed from reference TRBV5-1 and TRBJ1-6, reads KAGVTQTPRYLIKTRGQQVTLSCSPISGHRSVSWYQQTPGQGLQFLFEYFSETQRNKGNFPGRFSGRQFSNSRSEMNVSTLELGDSALYLCASSLEGAGDSPLHFGNGTRLTVT.

A single count supports this clone. This chain links TRBV28 with TRBJ2-7; D gene unclear. The V end lost 5 bases, the J end lost 2 bases, and 16 bases lay between the germline ends. The CDR3 extends over 15 amino acids. The germline V gene encodes CDR1 MDHEN and CDR2 SYDVKM. CDR3 coding DNA: TGTGCCAGCAGTCCAGGATCACATTCTGCCTACGAGCAGTACTTC. Its protein product is CASSPGSHSAYEQYF.

This rearrangement joins TRBV9 to TRBJ2-2; D perhaps matches TRBD2 (6 bases). V was trimmed by 5 bases and J by 4 bases, leaving 6 bases between them. The CDR3 has 12 amino acids. In germline, CDR1 is SGDLS, CDR2 YYNGEE. The CDR3 here is CASRRGTGELFF. CDR3 nucleotide sequence: TGTGCCAGCAGGCGGGGCACCGGGGAGCTGTTTTTT.

V usage is TRBV7-2 and J usage is TRBJ2-7; D call uncertain. The CDR3 runs 16 residues. The germline V gene encodes CDR1 SGHTA and CDR2 FQGNSA. The ends were cut back, 5 bases at V and 0 bases at J, with 17 bases in the middle. The DNA for the CDR3 is TGTGCCAGCAGCGGTAGACGGGTCCCAAGCTCCTACGAGCAGTACTTC. Protein product: CASSGRRVPSSYEQYF.

This sequence joins TRBV24-1 and TRBJ1-6; D perhaps matches TRBD1 (5 bases). The CDR3 loop spans 15 amino acids. Trimming took 4 bases from V and 9 from J, leaving 15 bases between them. Germline assignment: CDR1 KGHDR and CDR2 SFDVKD. This CDR3 is CATSEGGRDSSPLHF. CDR3 nucleotides: TGTGCCACCAGTGAAGGTGGCAGGGACTCTTCACCCCTCCACTTT.

The V and J genes are TRBV6-5 and TRBJ2-2, with 8 bases matching TRBD1. The CDR3 is 14 residues long. Germline lookup yields CDR1 MNHEY and CDR2 SVGAGI. Trimming at V came to 6 bases and at J to 4 bases, leaving 4 bases not matched to a gene. CDR3 loop: CASRWDRTTGELFF. The DNA for the CDR3 is TGTGCCAGCAGGTGGGACAGGACCACCGGGGAGCTGTTTTTT.

This chain links TRBV4-1 with TRBJ2-7; 14 bases agree with TRBD2. The CDR3 loop spans 15 amino acids. After removal of 3 bases from V and 5 bases from J, the junction contained 3 bases not matched to a gene. Germline V gene sequence: CDR1 MGHRA, CDR2 YSYEKL. CDR3 protein: CASSHEGLAGDEQYF. The CDR3 region has the DNA TGCGCCAGCAGCCACGAGGGACTAGCGGGGGACGAGCAGTACTTC.

The V and J genes are TRBV7-2 and TRBJ1-1, with 9 bases matching TRBD1. V lost 9 bases to trimming and J lost 4 bases; unmatched junction nucleotides: 18. This CDR3 is 17 amino acids long. CDR1 and CDR2 from the germline V gene are SGHTA and FQGNSA. Here the CDR3 DNA reads TGTGCCAGTGTGCCGGGACAGGGCCGTGTGGGGGGCACTGAAGCTTTCTTT. Translating it yields CASVPGQGRVGGTEAFF.

This rearrangement joins TRBV20-1 to TRBJ2-3; no reliable D call. Trimming shortened V by 3 bases and J by 3 bases, and 13 bases separated the two germline ends. The CDR3 totals 14 residues. Germline assignment: CDR1 DFQATT and CDR2 SNEGSKA (reference sequence). In DNA form, the CDR3 reads TGCAGTGCTAGTGACATCTCGAGTACAGATACGCAGTATTTT. Translating gives CSASDISSTDTQYF.

The DNA of the CDR3 is TGCGCCAGCAGCCAAGTGTTCGGGGGACCAAATGAAAAACTGTTTTTT. It specifies CASSQVFGGPNEKLFF. The chain has TRBV4-3 and TRBJ1-4; a weak D match, TRBD1 (5 bases). The CDR3 extends over 16 amino acids. Between the trimmed V and J ends, which lost 1 base and 5 bases, there was a span of 14 bases. CDR1 LGHNA and CDR2 YSLEER come from the germline V gene.

This sequence joins TRBV28 and TRBJ1-2; 7 positions agree with TRBD1. CDR1 and CDR2 from the germline V gene are MDHEN and SYDVKM. The CDR3 is 13 amino acids. V was clipped by 10 bases and J by 4 bases; unmatched bases: 9. For the CDR3, the DNA is TGTGCCACCCATAGGGACAGAGTCTATGGCTACACCTTC. It translates to CATHRDRVYGYTF.

This clone was detected only a few times. This chain links TRBV18 with TRBJ2-2; 9 bases fit TRBD2. Per the germline V gene, CDR1 is KGHSH and CDR2 is LQKENI. The V gene end was trimmed by 3 bases and the J gene end by 2 bases; junction bases not matched to a gene: 4. The CDR3 length is 16 residues. Here the CDR3 DNA reads TGTGCCAGCTCACCCTTTAGCGGGAGCAACACCGGGGAGCTGTTTTTT. Translated: CASSPFSGSNTGELFF.

V usage is TRBV25-1 and J usage is TRBJ2-5; perhaps TRBD1 as D (5 bases). Trimming removed 8 bases at V and 1 base at J, with 17 bases between. Germline values: CDR1 MGHDK, CDR2 SYGVNS. CDR3 length equals 15 residues. The CDR3 protein is CASRDSGATQETQYF. Written as DNA, the CDR3 is TGTGCCAGCCGAGACAGTGGAGCCACCCAAGAGACCCAGTACTTC.

J is TRBJ2-5 and V is TRBV7-9; 10 bases line up with TRBD1. CDR1 and CDR2 from the germline V gene are SEHNR and FQNEAQ (reference sequence). The CDR3 extends over 14 amino acids. V dropped 5 bases and J dropped 5; count of bases not matched to a gene: 5. CDR3 sequence reads: CASSHRTGGETQYF. The CDR3 coding sequence is TGTGCCAGCAGCCATAGGACAGGGGGGGAGACCCAGTACTTC.

The chain couples TRBV6-5 to TRBJ1-2; D is uncertain. The length of the CDR3 is 13 residues. With 7 bases removed from V and 5 bases from J, the gap between germline ends came to 14 bases. Germline V gene lookup returns CDR1 MNHEY and CDR2 SVGAGI. CDR3 DNA sequence: TGTGCCAGCACTGGGCAGGCTTGGTATGGCTACACCTTC. It codes for CASTGQAWYGYTF.